The 29 T cell receptor beta chains listed next were all sequenced from one sample in a study of CD8+ T cells in alopecia areata. CD4, CD8alpha, NKG2D, NKG2ACE and other markers were used to sort pooled cutaneous lymph node cells. Sequencing templates came from extracted RNA that was reverse transcribed into cDNA. Profiling relied on immunoSEQ multiplex PCR, and the TCRdb table lists in-frame clones only, not all of them. The sample holds about 300,000 clones, and no clone turns up only once. Sequences were obtained from CD4+ T cells sorted from a lymph node. These receptors all stem from a C3H/HeJ mouse with alopecia areata. This mouse strain has H2-k as its MHC haplotype.

This clone was recorded a few times. Germline and genes: mouse. The read halts 4 residues ahead of the CDR3 end, with the missing end drawn from the germline J gene. The genes are TRBV5 and TRBJ2-3, with TRBD2 identical over 12 bases. The CDR3 consists of 16 residues. After removal of 4 bases from V and 2 bases from J, the junction contained 4 bases not matched to a gene. Germline CDR1 reads LGHNA; CDR2 reads YNLKQL (reference sequence). The DNA read from the CDR3 is TGTGCCAGCAGCCCTGGGACTGGGGGGTTTGCAGAA. It codes for CASSPGTGGFAE. The CDR3 as a whole reads CASSPGTGGFAETLYF.

Comments on this clone: The gene names here belong to mouse. Partial CDR3 DNA: TGTGCCAGCAGTATAGCTGGGGGGACTAGTGCAGAA. The encoded protein is CASSIAGGTSAE. Given in full, the CDR3 is CASSIAGGTSAETLYF. This chain joins TRBV19 and TRBJ2-3; 8 bases match TRBD2. Sequencing ends 4 residues short of the CDR3 end; the germline J gene provides the rest. The CDR3 contains 16 residues. Germline CDR1 reads FNHDT; CDR2 reads SITEND (reference sequence). Trimming at V came to 0 bases and at J to 0 bases, leaving 3 bases not matched to a gene.

This clone has a handful of counts. Gene and germline names: mouse. The read stops 4 residues short of the end of the CDR3; the missing end is completed from the germline J gene. The rearrangement joins TRBV13-2 to TRBJ2-1, with 9 nucleotides matching TRBD2. Germline V CDR1 and CDR2: NNHNN, SYGAGS (reference sequence). V lost 3 bases and J lost 3; bases outside the gene matches: 4. This CDR3 has 15 amino acids. This chain's CDR3 is CASGVGTGPYAEQFF. The covered CDR3 bases are TGTGCCAGCGGTGTCGGGACTGGGCCCTATGCT.

A remark on this clone: Mouse gene names and germline throughout. From the germline J gene comes the end of the CDR3, since the read stops 4 residues before it. This same CDR3 is encoded by further DNA sequences in the sample. The chain is built from TRBV1 and TRBJ2-1; 8 bases agree with TRBD1. Looked up from germline, CDR1 is NSQYPW and CDR2 is LRSPGD (reference sequence). The CDR3 has 14 residues. The sequenced CDR3 bases are TGCACCTGCAGTGCAGACAGGGGGCTAGCT. It yields the protein CTCSADRGLA. From start to end, the CDR3 is CTCSADRGLAEQFF.

This clone was seen a few times. Germline and genes here are mouse. Coverage ceases 4 residues before the CDR3 finishes, and the germline J gene fills in the end. Other DNA sequences in the sample encode the same CDR3. The V and J genes are TRBV1 and TRBJ2-1; 11 bases fit TRBD2. After removal of 3 bases from V and 3 bases from J, the junction contained 1 base not matched to a gene. The CDR3 extends over 15 amino acids. Germline CDR1 is NSQYPW and CDR2 is LRSPGD (reference sequence). The covered CDR3 bases are TGCACCTGCAGTGCCGGACTGGGGGGCTATGCT. Amino acid sequence: CTCSAGLGGYA. The complete CDR3 protein is CTCSAGLGGYAEQFF. The variable domain in full, with the rest retrieved from reference TRBV1 and TRBJ2-1, is VTLLEQNPRWRLVPRGQAVNLRCILKNSQYPWMSWYQQDLQKQLQWLFTLRSPGDKEVKSLPGADYLATRVTDTELRLQVANMSQGRTLYCTCSAGLGGYAEQFFGPGTRLTVL.

This clone was observed a handful of times. Gene names refer to mouse genes. The CDR3 end falls 4 residues outside the read, so it is completed with the germline J gene. The same CDR3 also results from other DNA sequences found in this sample. The chain carries TRBV5 and TRBJ1-1; D unclear. CDR3 length: 13 residues. V was trimmed by 3 bases and J by 0 bases, leaving 5 bases between them. The germline V gene encodes CDR1 LGHNA and CDR2 YNLKQL (reference sequence). CDR3 residues: CASSQGTNTEVFF. CDR3 bases read: TGTGCCAGCAGCCAGGGGACAAACACA.

This clone was counted only a few times. These gene names are mouse names. Coverage ceases 4 residues before the CDR3 finishes, and the germline J gene fills in the end. The chain is built from TRBV13-1 and TRBJ2-2, with a weak D call TRBD1 (5 bases). Germline V CDR1 and CDR2: NSHNY, SYGAGN. The CDR3 sequence is 15 residues long. Trimming pared 1 base from V and 1 base from J, leaving 8 bases between. The CDR3 spells CASSDQDKNTGQLYF. CDR3 DNA, as far as it was read: TGTGCCAGCAGTGATCAGGACAAAAACACCGGG.

This clone has just a few counts. Each gene name is a mouse one. The read halts 4 residues ahead of the CDR3 end, with the missing end drawn from the germline J gene. This chain connects TRBV14 to TRBJ2-4, with D perhaps TRBD2 (5 bases). The CDR3 consists of 13 residues. The V gene's germline CDR1 is SGHDT and CDR2 FRDEAV. The covered CDR3 bases are TGTGCCAGCAGTTCGGGCTGGGCCAAC. Protein product: CASSSGWAN. The full CDR3 protein reads CASSSGWANTLYF.

A few counts support this clone. All gene names here are mouse names. The read halts 3 residues ahead of the CDR3 end, with the missing end drawn from the germline J gene. The rearrangement uses TRBV5 and TRBJ1-6, with no clear D. TRBJ1-6 has ORF status, its function being uncertain. The CDR3 length is 17 residues. Germline V CDR1 and CDR2: LGHNA, YNLKQL (reference sequence). V was shortened by 0 bases and J by 0 bases, with 9 bases between the two germline ends. The sequenced CDR3 bases are TGTGCCAGCAGCCAAGATATGGGTCATTCCTATAATTCGCCC. Protein sequence: CASSQDMGHSYNSP. The whole CDR3 is CASSQDMGHSYNSPLYF.

In regard to this clone: This may be a read error: a much more frequent sequence differs by one nucleotide. The gene names given are mouse names. The CDR3 extends 4 residues past the end of the read, so its final part is completed from the germline J gene. In the same sample, other DNA sequences code for this CDR3. The V gene is TRBV13-3, the J gene TRBJ2-2, with 9 bases that match TRBD2. The CDR3 contains 15 residues. J gave up 2 bases and V 4 bases, and 3 bases lay outside the gene matches. Germline V gives CDR1 NNHDY, CDR2 SYVADS. The CDR3 spells CASSRLGANTGQLYF. CDR3 DNA, as far as it was read: TGTGCCAGCAGTCGACTGGGGGCTAACACCGGG.

Concerning this clone itself: The gene names here belong to mouse. Read data end 4 residues before the CDR3 end; the end is taken from the germline J gene. The chain uses TRBV31 and TRBJ2-4, with D perhaps TRBD2 (6 bases). V shed 2 bases and J shed 0 bases, with 12 bases lying between them. This CDR3 has 15 residues. In germline, CDR1 is GKSSPN, CDR2 SITVG. The DNA read from the CDR3 is TGTGCCTGGAGTAGGCGGGGGACTAGTCAAAAC. Translating it yields CAWSRRGTSQN. The CDR3 in its entirety is CAWSRRGTSQNTLYF.

Concerning this clone itself: Gene names follow the mouse nomenclature. The read terminates 4 residues ahead of where the CDR3 ends, so the germline J gene completes it. The chain employs TRBV13-1 and TRBJ1-1; tentative D call: TRBD1 (5 bases). The CDR3 extends over 13 amino acids. Germline V gives CDR1 NSHNY, CDR2 SYGAGN. Trimming cost V 0 bases and J 3 bases, with 6 bases left between them. CDR3 DNA (partial): TGTGCCAGCAGTGATGAACAGGACACA. Translated: CASSDEQDT. The whole CDR3 sequence reads CASSDEQDTEVFF.

Regarding this clone: The genes and germline here are from mouse. The CDR3 goes on 4 residues after the read ends, and that part is filled in from the germline J gene. Other DNA sequences of this sample code for an identical CDR3. The chain couples TRBV1 to TRBJ2-1, with 10 positions matching TRBD2. With V trimmed by 1 base and J by 4 bases, 1 base remained unmatched. CDR1 NSQYPW and CDR2 LRSPGD come from the germline V gene (reference sequence). The CDR3 sequence is 15 residues long. The DNA read from the CDR3 is TGCACCTGCAGTGCAGCTGGGGGGGCTTATGCT. Translation gives CTCSAAGGAYA. The entire CDR3 is CTCSAAGGAYAEQFF.

As regards this clone: Gene labels here are mouse ones. The read falls 4 residues short of the CDR3 end, and the missing part is taken from the germline J gene. The gene calls are TRBV5 and TRBJ1-1; 10 nucleotides line up with TRBD1. From germline, CDR1 is LGHNA and CDR2 YNLKQL (reference sequence). This CDR3 is built from 15 residues. After removal of 2 bases from V and 3 bases from J, the junction contained 3 bases not matched to a gene. The CDR3: CASSQTGTGDTEVFF. The part of the CDR3 DNA that was read is TGTGCCAGCAGCCAAACCGGGACAGGGGACACA.

Note on this clone: The germline and genes are mouse ones. Other nucleotide sequences in the sample specify the same CDR3. CDR3 amino acids: CASSELTGGYAEQFF. CDR3 DNA, as far as it was read: TGTGCCAGCAGTGAGCTGACTGGGGGGTATGCT. The chain combines TRBV13-1 with TRBJ2-1; 10 nucleotides align to TRBD2. From the germline J gene comes the end of the CDR3, since the read stops 4 residues before it. V dropped 2 bases and J dropped 4; count of bases not matched to a gene: 3. The CDR3 sequence is 15 residues long. Germline assignment: CDR1 NSHNY and CDR2 SYGAGN.

On this clone: Mouse gene names apply. The CDR3 goes on 4 residues after the read ends, and that part is filled in from the germline J gene. The genes are TRBV5 and TRBJ2-3, with a tentative D call TRBD1 (5 bases). Germline V CDR1 and CDR2: LGHNA, YNLKQL (reference sequence). The ends were cut back, 4 bases at V and 2 bases at J, with 13 bases in the middle. This CDR3 has 15 amino acids. CDR3 DNA, as far as it was read: TGTGCCAGCAGCCCCCCGGAGGGGTCTGCAGAA. Translating gives CASSPPEGSAE. The complete CDR3 protein is CASSPPEGSAETLYF.

Worth noting for this clone: Gene names and germline refer to mouse. Read coverage stops 4 residues before the CDR3 terminus; the germline J gene supplies the remainder. This sequence joins TRBV13-1 and TRBJ2-4; D is unclear. The CDR3 has 11 amino acids. Germline-derived CDR1 and CDR2 are NSHNY and SYGAGN. This chain's CDR3 is CASSARNTLYF. The DNA read from the CDR3 is TGTGCCAGCAGTGCGAGGAAC.

In the case of this clone: Mouse gene names and germline throughout. The read terminates 4 residues before the CDR3 end, so the remaining end is supplied by the germline J gene. The chain links TRBV13-3 to TRBJ2-5, with 9 bases that match TRBD1. This CDR3 spans 15 amino acids. The germline V gene encodes CDR1 NNHDY and CDR2 SYVADS. CDR3 bases read: TGTGCCAGCAGTGACCAGGGACAGGGAGGGGAC. The encoded protein is CASSDQGQGGD. The whole CDR3 region reads CASSDQGQGGDTQYF.

A note on this clone: Genes and germline come from the mouse. The read falls 4 residues short of the CDR3 end, and the missing part is taken from the germline J gene. The sample contains more than one DNA sequence encoding this CDR3. The chain joins TRBV13-3 to TRBJ2-2; a possible D gene is TRBD1 (5 bases). V lost 2 bases and J lost 0, with 8 bases in between. CDR3 length: 15 residues. Germline V CDR1 and CDR2: NNHDY, SYVADS. CDR3 DNA, as far as it was read: TGTGCCAGCAGTGACCAGGGAGCAAACACCGGG. Protein product: CASSDQGANTG. Given in full, the CDR3 is CASSDQGANTGQLYF.

This clone was observed many times. The genes are named according to mouse. The CDR3 bases that were read are TGTGCCAGCAGTCCTGAATCCTAT. It encodes CASSPESY. The entire CDR3 sequence reads CASSPESYEQYF. The V gene is TRBV13-3, the J gene TRBJ2-7; D is uncertain. The missing CDR3 end, 4 residues past where the read stops, is filled in from the germline J gene. Germline V gene data show CDR1 as NNHDY and CDR2 as SYVADS. The V end was cut by 4 bases, the J end by 1 base, with 6 bases between. The CDR3 has 12 amino acids.

This clone was seen a few times. Mouse gene names apply. The CDR3 end lies 4 residues beyond the end of the read and is filled in from the germline J gene. The V and J genes are TRBV17 and TRBJ2-5, with 13 bases matching TRBD2. In germline, CDR1 is MNHDT, CDR2 YYDKIL. The ends lost 6 bases at V and 3 bases at J; junction bases unmatched: 0. There are 14 residues in the CDR3. The part of the CDR3 DNA that was read is TGTGCTAGCAGGGGACTGGGGGGGCAAGAC. Translation: CASRGLGGQD. The entire CDR3 protein is CASRGLGGQDTQYF.

Note on this clone: The gene names given are mouse names. The read comes to an end 4 residues before the CDR3 does, leaving the germline J gene to fill in the end. The sample contains more than one DNA sequence encoding this CDR3. The chain recombines TRBV19 with TRBJ2-2; D remains ambiguous. V was cut by 1 base and J by 0 bases, with 7 bases left in between. The CDR3 is 15 residues long. The V gene's germline CDR1 is FNHDT and CDR2 SITEND (reference sequence). The CDR3 loop reads CASSIPGANTGQLYF. The part of the CDR3 DNA that was read is TGTGCCAGCAGTATACCTGGAGCAAACACCGGG.

To note about this clone: Mouse names are used for the genes. The read terminates 4 residues before the CDR3 end, so the remaining end is supplied by the germline J gene. The chain carries TRBV1 and TRBJ2-3; 8 bases line up with TRBD2. The CDR3 covers 12 residues. Per the germline V gene, CDR1 is NSQYPW and CDR2 is LRSPGD (reference sequence). CDR3 loop: CTTGGSAETLYF. The sequenced CDR3 bases are TGCACAACTGGGGGTAGTGCAGAA.

This clone was seen more than once but under ten times. The listed genes are named as in mouse. The read stops 4 residues short of the end of the CDR3; the missing end is completed from the germline J gene. Other nucleotide sequences in the sample specify the same CDR3. V and J are TRBV13-1 and TRBJ2-1; 10 nucleotides line up with TRBD1. Trimming cost V 3 bases and J 3 bases; bases outside gene matches: 3. Germline V gene lookup returns CDR1 NSHNY and CDR2 SYGAGN. This CDR3 has 15 residues. CDR3 DNA, as far as it was read: TGTGCCAGCAGTGGGGGGACAGGGGTCTATGCT. Protein product: CASSGGTGVYA. The entire CDR3 reads CASSGGTGVYAEQFF.

This clone has only a few counts. The gene symbols are mouse symbols. The read ends 4 residues early relative to the CDR3; the germline J gene fills the gap. V usage is TRBV13-1 and J usage is TRBJ2-5, with TRBD2 identical over 11 bases. The CDR3 spans 15 residues. The germline gives CDR1 NSHNY, CDR2 SYGAGN. The CDR3 DNA, read in part, is TGTGCCAGCAGTGATTGGGACTGGGGGCCAGAC. Encoded protein: CASSDWDWGPD. The entire CDR3 is CASSDWDWGPDTQYF.

To note about this clone: Germline and genes: mouse. Other DNA sequences in this specimen translate into the identical CDR3. The CDR3 bases that were read are TGTGCCAGCAGTATCTGGGGTAACCAAGAC. Its translation: CASSIWGNQD. The full CDR3 protein reads CASSIWGNQDTQYF. The chain uses TRBV19 and TRBJ2-5, with D possibly TRBD2 on 6 matching bases. Read coverage stops 4 residues before the CDR3 terminus; the germline J gene supplies the remainder. V gave up 2 bases and J gave up 0 bases, with 7 bases separating them. This CDR3 is built from 14 residues. Germline loops: CDR1 FNHDT, CDR2 SITEND (reference sequence).

This clone was counted many times. Gene and germline names: mouse. The CDR3 goes on 3 residues after the read ends, and that part is filled in from the germline J gene. The genes are TRBV17 and TRBJ1-6; TRBD1 matches 7 bases. TRBJ1-6 is filed as an ORF, its function uncertain. The CDR3 has 14 residues. From germline, CDR1 is MNHDT and CDR2 YYDKIL. J lost 6 bases, V lost 6 bases, and 5 bases had no gene match. The chain's CDR3 is CASRTGIVNSPLYF. Partial CDR3 DNA: TGTGCTAGCAGGACAGGGATCGTTAATTCGCCC.

This clone was observed a few times. Genes and germline come from the mouse. The CDR3 end falls 4 residues outside the read, so it is completed with the germline J gene. The V and J genes are TRBV19 and TRBJ2-2, with D tentatively TRBD2 (5 bases). Germline loops: CDR1 FNHDT, CDR2 SITEND (reference sequence). The CDR3 contains 11 residues. The V gene lost 7 bases and the J gene lost 4 bases, with 5 bases spanning the gap. The CDR3 region is CASWGTGQLYF. The sequenced CDR3 bases are TGTGCCAGCTGGGGCACCGGG. Looking up the rest from reference TRBV19 and TRBJ2-2 gives the full variable domain: GGIITQTPKFLIGQEGQKLTLKCQQNFNHDTMYWYRQDSGKGLRLIYYSITENDLQKGDLSEGYDASREKKSSFSLTVTSAQKNEMAVFLCASWGTGQLYFGEGSKLTVL.

This clone has just a few counts. Gene names and germline refer to mouse. Read coverage stops 4 residues before the CDR3 terminus; the germline J gene supplies the remainder. The chain carries TRBV13-2 and TRBJ2-5; D possibly corresponds to TRBD2 (5 bases). This CDR3 has 13 residues. Germline V gives CDR1 NNHNN, CDR2 SYGAGS (reference sequence). V shed 4 bases and J shed 0 bases, with 6 bases lying between them. The CDR3 sequence: CASGSGNQDTQYF. Partial CDR3 DNA: TGTGCCAGCGGTTCTGGGAACCAAGAC.